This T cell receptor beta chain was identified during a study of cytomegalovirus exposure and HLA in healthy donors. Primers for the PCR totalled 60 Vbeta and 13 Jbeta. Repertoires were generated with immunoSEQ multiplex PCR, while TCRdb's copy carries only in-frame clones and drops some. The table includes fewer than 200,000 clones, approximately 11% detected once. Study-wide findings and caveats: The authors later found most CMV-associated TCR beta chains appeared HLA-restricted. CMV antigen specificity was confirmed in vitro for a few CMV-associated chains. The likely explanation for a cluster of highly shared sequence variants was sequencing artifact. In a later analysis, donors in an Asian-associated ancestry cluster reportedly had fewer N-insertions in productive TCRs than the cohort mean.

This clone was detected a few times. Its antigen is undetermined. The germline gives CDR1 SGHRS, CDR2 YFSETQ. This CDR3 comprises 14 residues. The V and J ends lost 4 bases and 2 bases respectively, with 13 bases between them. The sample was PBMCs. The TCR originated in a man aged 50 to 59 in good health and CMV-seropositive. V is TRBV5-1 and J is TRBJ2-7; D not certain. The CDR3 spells CASSPGGTPYEQYF. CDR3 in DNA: TGCGCCAGCAGCCCCGGTGGTACTCCCTACGAGCAGTACTTC.